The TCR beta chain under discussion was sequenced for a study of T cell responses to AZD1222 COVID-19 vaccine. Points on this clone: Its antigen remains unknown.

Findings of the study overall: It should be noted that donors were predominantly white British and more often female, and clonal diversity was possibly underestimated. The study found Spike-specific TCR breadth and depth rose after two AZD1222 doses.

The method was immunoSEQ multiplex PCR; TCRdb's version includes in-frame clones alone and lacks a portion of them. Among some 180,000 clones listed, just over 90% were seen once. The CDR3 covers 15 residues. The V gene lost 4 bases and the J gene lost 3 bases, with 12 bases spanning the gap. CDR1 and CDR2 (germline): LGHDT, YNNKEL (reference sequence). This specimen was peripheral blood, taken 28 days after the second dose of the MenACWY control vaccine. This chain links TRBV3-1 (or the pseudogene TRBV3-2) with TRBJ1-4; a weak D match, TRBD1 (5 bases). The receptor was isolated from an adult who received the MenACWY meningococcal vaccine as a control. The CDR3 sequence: CASSRGQGSNEKLFF. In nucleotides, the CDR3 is TGTGCCAGCAGCCGGGGTCAGGGCTCTAATGAAAAACTGTTTTTT.